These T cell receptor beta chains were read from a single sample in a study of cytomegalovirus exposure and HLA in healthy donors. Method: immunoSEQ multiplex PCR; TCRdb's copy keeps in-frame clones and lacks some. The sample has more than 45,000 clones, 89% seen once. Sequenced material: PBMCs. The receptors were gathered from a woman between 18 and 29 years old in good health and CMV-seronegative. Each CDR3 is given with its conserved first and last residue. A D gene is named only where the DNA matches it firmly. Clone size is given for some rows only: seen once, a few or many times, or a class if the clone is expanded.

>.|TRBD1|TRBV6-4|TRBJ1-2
CASSATGGDYGYTF
TGTGCCAGCAGTGCGACAGGGGGCGACTATGGCTACACCTTC
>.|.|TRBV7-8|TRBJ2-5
CASSLDHEETQYF
TGTGCCAGCAGCTTAGACCACGAGGAGACCCAGTACTTC
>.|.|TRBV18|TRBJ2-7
CASSPVGLGTRGSSYEQYF
TGTGCCAGCTCACCAGTTGGTTTGGGGACGCGGGGAAGCTCCTACGAGCAGTACTTC
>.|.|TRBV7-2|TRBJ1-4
CASSPGLRTNEKLFF
TGTGCCAGCAGCCCAGGACTAAGGACTAATGAAAAACTGTTTTTT
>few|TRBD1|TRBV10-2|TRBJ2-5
CASQGAYQETQYF
TGCGCCAGTCAGGGGGCCTACCAAGAGACCCAGTACTTC
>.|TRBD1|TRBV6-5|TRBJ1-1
CASSYLRDREAFF
TGTGCCAGCAGTTACTTGAGGGACAGAGAAGCTTTCTTT
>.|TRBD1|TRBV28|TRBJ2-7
CASRESGQASPGQYF
TGTGCCAGCAGGGAAAGCGGACAGGCCTCCCCGGGGCAGTACTTC
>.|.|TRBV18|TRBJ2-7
CASSPSSSYEQYF
TGTGCCAGCTCACCATCCAGCTCCTACGAGCAGTACTTC
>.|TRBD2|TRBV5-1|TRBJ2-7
CASSSGSGGFEQYF
TGCGCCAGCAGCTCCGGAAGCGGGGGCTTCGAGCAGTACTTC
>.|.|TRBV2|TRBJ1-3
CASSGDTLSGNTIYF
TGTGCCAGCAGCGGCGACACCCTCTCTGGAAACACCATATATTTT
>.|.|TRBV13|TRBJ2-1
CASSPGWTETLPYNEQFF
TGTGCCAGCAGCCCAGGCTGGACAGAGACTTTACCCTACAATGAGCAGTTCTTC
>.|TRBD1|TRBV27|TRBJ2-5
CASSNRDRGQETQYF
TGTGCCAGCAGCAACCGTGACAGGGGGCAAGAGACCCAGTACTTC
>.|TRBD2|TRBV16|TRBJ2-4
CASSQSSPQSGRRWVNIQYF
TGTGCCAGCAGCCAATCCTCGCCTCAGAGCGGGAGACGTTGGGTAAACATTCAGTACTTC
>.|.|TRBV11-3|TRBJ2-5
CASSLGAGDTQYF
TGTGCCAGCAGCTTAGGCGCCGGAGACACCCAGTACTTC
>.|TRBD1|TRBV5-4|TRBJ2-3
CASSSKTGGRDADTQYF
TGTGCCAGCAGCTCAAAGACAGGGGGCCGTGATGCAGATACGCAGTATTTT
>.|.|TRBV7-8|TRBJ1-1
CASSSIYTEAFF
TGTGCCAGCTCCTCTATCTACACTGAAGCTTTCTTT
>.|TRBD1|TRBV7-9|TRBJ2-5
CASSAGQGVQSETQYF
TGTGCCAGCAGCGCCGGACAGGGGGTTCAATCGGAGACCCAGTACTTC
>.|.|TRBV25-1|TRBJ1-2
CASSEAANYGYTF
TGTGCCAGCAGTGAGGCGGCTAACTATGGCTACACCTTC
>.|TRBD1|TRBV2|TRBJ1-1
CASEGQSEAFF
TGTGCCAGCGAGGGACAGTCTGAAGCTTTCTTT
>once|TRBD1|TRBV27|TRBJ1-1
CASSSWTGGTEAFF
TGTGCCAGCAGTTCATGGACAGGGGGGACTGAAGCTTTCTTT
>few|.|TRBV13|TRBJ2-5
CASSFGNGLQETQYF
TGTGCCAGCAGCTTCGGTAACGGTTTACAAGAGACCCAGTACTTC
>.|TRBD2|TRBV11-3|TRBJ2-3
CASSRSGGALDTQYF
TGTGCCAGCAGTCGTAGCGGGGGGGCTCTGGATACGCAGTATTTT
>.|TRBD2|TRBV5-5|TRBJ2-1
CASSVGLAGGVEFF
TGTGCCAGCAGCGTGGGACTAGCGGGAGGGGTTGAGTTCTTC